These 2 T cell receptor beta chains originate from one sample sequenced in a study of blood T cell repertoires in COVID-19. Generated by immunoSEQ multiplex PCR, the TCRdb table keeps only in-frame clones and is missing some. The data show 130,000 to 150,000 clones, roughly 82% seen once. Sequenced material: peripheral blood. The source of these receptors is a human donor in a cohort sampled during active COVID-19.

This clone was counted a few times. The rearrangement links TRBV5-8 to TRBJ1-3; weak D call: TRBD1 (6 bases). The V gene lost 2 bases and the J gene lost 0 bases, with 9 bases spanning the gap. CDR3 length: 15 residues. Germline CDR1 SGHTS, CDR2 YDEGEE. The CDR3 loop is CASSLRTVSGNTIYF. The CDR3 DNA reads TGTGCCAGCAGCTTACGGACAGTCTCTGGAAACACCATATATTTT.

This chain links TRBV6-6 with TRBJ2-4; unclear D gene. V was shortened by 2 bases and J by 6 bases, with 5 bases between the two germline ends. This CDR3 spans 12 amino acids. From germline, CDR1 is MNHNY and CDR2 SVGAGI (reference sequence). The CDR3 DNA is TGTGCCAGCAGTTACGAGAGAAACATTCAGTACTTC. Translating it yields CASSYERNIQYF.